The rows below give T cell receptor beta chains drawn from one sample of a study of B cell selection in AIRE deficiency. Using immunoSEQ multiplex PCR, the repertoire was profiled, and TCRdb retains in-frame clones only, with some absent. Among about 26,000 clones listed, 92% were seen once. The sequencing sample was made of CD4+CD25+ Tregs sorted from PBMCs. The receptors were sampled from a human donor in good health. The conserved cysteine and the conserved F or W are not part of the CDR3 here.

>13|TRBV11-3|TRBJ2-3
ASSRQGSGTDTQY
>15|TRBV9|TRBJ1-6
ASSVTGGMTYNSPLH
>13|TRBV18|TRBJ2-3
ASSPYYELTDTQY
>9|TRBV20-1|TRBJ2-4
SARTGIIQY
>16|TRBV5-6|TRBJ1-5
ASSRRQGRVGFNQPQH
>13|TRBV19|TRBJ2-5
ASSIDLRRGETQY
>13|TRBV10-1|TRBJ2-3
ASSPRGASTDTQY
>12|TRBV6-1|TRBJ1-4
ASSRVATNEKLF
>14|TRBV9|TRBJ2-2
ASSVVAGTTTGELF
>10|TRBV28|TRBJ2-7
ASTGGSYEQY
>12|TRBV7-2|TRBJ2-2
ASSPQTNTGELF
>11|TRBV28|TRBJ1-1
ASISRGPNEAF
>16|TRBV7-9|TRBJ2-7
ASSPNLGTAQTSYEQY
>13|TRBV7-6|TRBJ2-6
ASSLVGSGANVLT
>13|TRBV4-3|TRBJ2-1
ASSLGGPSYNEQF
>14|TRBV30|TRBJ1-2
AWSPKVSGVKYGYT
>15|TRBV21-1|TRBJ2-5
ASSRAVEGTVEETQY
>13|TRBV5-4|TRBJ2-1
ASENGASGYNEQF
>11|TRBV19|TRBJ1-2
ASSSTAFYGYT
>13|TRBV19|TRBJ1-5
ASSIGGQVHQPQH
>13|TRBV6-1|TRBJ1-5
ASSEGPRINQPQH
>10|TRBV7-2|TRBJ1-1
ASSIDRGEAF
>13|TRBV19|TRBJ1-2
ASSPEDRWAYGYT
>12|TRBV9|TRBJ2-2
ASSVVLDTGELF
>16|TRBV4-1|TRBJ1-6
ASSLPDRGHSYNSPLH
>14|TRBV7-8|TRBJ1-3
ASSRDPRLSGNTIY
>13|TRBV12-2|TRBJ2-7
ASRPSGRDAYEQY
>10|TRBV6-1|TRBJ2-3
ASSELWFTQY
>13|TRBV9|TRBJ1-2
ASSVDWGNNYGYT
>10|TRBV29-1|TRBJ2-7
SVEGEGYEQY
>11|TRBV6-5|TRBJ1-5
ASSTWPNQPQH
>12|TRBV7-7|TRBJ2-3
ASSLDSSTDTQY
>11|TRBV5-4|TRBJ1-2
ASHRSSNYGYT